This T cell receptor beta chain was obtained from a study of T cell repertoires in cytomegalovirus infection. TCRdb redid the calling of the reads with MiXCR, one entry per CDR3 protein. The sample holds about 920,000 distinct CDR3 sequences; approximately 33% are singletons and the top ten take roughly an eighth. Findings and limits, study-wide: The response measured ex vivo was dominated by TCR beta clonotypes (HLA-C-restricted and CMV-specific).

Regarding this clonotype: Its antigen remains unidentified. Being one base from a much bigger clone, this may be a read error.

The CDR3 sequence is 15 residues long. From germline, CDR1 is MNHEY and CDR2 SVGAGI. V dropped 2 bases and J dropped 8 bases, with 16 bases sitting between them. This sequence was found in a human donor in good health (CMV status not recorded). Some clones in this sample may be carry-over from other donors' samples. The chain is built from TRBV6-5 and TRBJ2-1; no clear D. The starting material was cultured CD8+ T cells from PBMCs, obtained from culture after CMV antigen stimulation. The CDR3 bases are TGTGCCAGCAGTTACACGTCGCAGTGTCGGGATGAGCAGTTCTTC. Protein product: CASSYTSQCRDEQFF.